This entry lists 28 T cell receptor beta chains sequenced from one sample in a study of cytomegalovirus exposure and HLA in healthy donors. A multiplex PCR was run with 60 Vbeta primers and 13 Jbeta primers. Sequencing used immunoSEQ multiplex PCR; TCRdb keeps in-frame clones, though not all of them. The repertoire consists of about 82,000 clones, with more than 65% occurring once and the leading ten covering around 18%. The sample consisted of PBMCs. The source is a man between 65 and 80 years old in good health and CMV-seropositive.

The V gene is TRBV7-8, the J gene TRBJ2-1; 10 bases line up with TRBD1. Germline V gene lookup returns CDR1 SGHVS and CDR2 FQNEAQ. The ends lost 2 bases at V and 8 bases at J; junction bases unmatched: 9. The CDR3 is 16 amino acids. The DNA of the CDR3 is TGTGCCAGCAGCTTACATTCCCCGGGACAGGGGTATGAGCAGTTCTTC. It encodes CASSLHSPGQGYEQFF.

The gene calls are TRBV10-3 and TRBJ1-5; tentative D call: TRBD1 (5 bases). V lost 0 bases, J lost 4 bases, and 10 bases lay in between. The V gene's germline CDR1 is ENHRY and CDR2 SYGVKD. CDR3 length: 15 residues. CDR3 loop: CAISESAGPNQPQHF. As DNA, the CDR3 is TGTGCCATCAGTGAGTCTGCAGGGCCAAATCAGCCCCAGCATTTT.

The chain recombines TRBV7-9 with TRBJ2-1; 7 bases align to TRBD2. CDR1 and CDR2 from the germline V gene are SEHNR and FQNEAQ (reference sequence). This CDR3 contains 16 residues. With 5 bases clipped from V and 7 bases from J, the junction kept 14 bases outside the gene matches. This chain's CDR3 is CASSQFLAAGLNEQFF. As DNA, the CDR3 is TGTGCCAGCAGCCAATTTCTAGCGGCCGGTTTGAATGAGCAGTTCTTC.

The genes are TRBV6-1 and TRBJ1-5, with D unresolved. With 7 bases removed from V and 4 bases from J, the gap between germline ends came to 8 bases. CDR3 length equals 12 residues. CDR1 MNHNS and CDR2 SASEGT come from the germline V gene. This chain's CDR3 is CASIGVNQPQHF. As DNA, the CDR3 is TGTGCCAGCATCGGAGTTAATCAGCCCCAGCATTTT.

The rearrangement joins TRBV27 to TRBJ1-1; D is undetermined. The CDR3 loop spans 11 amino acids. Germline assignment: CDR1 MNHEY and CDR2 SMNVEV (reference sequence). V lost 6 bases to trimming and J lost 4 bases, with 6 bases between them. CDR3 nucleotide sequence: TGTGCCAGCAGGCGGGGCACTGAAGCTTTCTTT. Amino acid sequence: CASRRGTEAFF.

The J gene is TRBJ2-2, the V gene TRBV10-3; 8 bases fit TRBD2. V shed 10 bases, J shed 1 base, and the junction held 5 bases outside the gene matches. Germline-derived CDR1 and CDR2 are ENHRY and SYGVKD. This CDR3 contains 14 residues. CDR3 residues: CATGGTVNTGELFF. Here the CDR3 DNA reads TGTGCCACGGGGGGGACGGTGAACACCGGGGAGCTGTTTTTT.

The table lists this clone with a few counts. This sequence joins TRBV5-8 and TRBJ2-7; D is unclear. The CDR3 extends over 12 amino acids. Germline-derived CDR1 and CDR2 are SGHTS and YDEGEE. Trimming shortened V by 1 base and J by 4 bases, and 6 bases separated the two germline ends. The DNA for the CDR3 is TGTGCCAGCAGCTTGCCACTTTACGAGCAGTACTTC. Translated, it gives CASSLPLYEQYF.

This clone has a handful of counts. The CDR3 DNA reads TGCAGCGTGGGACTAAACGAGAATGAGCAGTTCTTC. This codes for CSVGLNENEQFF. The chain combines TRBV29-1 with TRBJ2-1, with 7 bases lining up with TRBD2. The J segment lost 7 bases and the V segment lost 6 bases, leaving 6 bases of the junction unmatched. The CDR3 is 12 residues long. Germline values: CDR1 SQVTM, CDR2 ANQGSEA.

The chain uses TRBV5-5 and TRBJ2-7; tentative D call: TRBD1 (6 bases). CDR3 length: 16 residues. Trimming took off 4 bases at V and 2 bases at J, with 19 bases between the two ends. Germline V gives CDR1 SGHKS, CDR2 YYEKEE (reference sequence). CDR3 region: CASSTGPAGATYEQYF. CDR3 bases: TGTGCCAGCAGCACCGGCCCCGCAGGGGCAACCTACGAGCAGTACTTC.

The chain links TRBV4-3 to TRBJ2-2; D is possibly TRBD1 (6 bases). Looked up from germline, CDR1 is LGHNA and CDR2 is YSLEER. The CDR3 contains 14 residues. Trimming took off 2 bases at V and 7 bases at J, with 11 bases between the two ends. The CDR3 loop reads CASSQLGGSGELFF. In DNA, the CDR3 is TGCGCCAGCAGCCAACTAGGGGGAAGCGGGGAGCTGTTTTTT.

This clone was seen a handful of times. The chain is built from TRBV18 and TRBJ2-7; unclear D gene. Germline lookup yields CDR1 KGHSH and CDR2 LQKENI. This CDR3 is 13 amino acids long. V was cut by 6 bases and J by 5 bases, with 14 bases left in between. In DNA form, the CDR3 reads TGTGCCAGCTCTTTCTCCCTGGCCGACGAGCAGTACTTC. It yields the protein CASSFSLADEQYF.

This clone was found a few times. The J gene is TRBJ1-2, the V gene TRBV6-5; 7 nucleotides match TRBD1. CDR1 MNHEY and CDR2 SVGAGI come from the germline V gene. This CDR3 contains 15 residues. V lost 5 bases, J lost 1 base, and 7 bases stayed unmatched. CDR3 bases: TGTGCCAGCAGTCGCCTAGGGGGCTTTAACTATGGCTACACCTTC. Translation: CASSRLGGFNYGYTF.

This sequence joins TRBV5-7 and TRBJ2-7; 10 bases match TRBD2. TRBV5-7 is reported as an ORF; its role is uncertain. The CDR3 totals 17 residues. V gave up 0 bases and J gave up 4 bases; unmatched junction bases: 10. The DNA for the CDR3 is TGTGCCAGCAGCTTGGGCCCTAGCGGGGGTATGGTATACGAGCAGTACTTC. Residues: CASSLGPSGGMVYEQYF.

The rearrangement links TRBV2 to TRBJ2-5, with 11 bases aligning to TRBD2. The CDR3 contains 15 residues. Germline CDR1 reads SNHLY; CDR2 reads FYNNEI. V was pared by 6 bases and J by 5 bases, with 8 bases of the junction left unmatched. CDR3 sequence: CASRWGSGRGETQYF. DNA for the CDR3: TGTGCCAGCAGATGGGGTAGCGGGAGGGGGGAGACCCAGTACTTC.

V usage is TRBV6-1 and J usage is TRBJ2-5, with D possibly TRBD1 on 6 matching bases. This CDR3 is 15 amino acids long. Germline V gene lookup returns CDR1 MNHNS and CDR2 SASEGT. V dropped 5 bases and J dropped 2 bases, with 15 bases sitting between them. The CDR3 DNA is TGTGCCAGCAGTTCGACAGGTACTACTCAAGAGACCCAGTACTTC. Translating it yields CASSSTGTTQETQYF.

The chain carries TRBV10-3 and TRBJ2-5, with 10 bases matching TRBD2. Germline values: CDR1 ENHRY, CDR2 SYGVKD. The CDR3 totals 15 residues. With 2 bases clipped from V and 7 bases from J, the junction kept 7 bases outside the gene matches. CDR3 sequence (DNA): TGTGCCATCAGTGAGACTAGCGGGACAACCCGGACCCAGTACTTC. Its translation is CAISETSGTTRTQYF.

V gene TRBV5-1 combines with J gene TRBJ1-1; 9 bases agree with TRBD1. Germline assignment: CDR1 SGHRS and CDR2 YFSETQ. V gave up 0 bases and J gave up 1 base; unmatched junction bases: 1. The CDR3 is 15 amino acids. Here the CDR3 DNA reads TGCGCCAGCAGCTTGGAGACAGGGGGGAACACTGAAGCTTTCTTT. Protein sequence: CASSLETGGNTEAFF.

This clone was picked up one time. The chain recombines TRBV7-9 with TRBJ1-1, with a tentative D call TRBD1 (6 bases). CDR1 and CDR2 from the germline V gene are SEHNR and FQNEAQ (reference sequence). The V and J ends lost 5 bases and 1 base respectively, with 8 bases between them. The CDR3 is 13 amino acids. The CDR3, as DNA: TGTGCCAGCAGCAAACAGGGGAACACTGAAGCTTTCTTT. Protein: CASSKQGNTEAFF.

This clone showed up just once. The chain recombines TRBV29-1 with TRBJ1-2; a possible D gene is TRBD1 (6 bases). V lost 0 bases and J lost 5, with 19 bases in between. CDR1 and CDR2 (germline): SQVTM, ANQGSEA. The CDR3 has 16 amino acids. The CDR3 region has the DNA TGCAGCGTTGAAGATTCAGGTGTGGGGGCAAGGTATGGCTACACCTTC. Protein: CSVEDSGVGARYGYTF.

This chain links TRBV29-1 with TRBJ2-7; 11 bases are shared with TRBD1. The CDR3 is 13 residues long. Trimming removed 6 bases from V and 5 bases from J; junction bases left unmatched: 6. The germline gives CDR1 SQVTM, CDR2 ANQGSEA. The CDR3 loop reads CSVAGQGDDEQYF. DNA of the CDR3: TGCAGCGTGGCGGGACAGGGGGACGACGAGCAGTACTTC.

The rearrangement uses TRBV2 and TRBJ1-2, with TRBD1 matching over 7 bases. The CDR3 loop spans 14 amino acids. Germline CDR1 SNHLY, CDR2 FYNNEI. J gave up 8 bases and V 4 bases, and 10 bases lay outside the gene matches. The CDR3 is CASSGGQAALGYTF. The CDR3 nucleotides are TGTGCCAGCAGTGGAGGACAGGCTGCCCTCGGCTACACCTTC.

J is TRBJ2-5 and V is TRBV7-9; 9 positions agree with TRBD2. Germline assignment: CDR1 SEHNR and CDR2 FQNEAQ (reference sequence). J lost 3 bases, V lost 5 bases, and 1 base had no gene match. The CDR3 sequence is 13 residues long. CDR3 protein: CASSRTSEETQYF. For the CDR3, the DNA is TGTGCCAGCAGCCGGACTAGCGAAGAGACCCAGTACTTC. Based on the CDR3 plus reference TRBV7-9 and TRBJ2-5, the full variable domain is DTGVSQNPRHKITKRGQNVTFRCDPISEHNRLYWYRQTLGQGPEFLTYFQNEAQLEKSRLLSDRFSAERPKGSFSTLEIQRTEQGDSAMYLCASSRTSEETQYFGPGTRLLVL.

The CDR3 DNA reads as TGCGCCAGCAGCTTGCAGTCCGGCGGGGTGGGAGAGCAGTACTTC. Residues: CASSLQSGGVGEQYF. J is TRBJ2-7 and V is TRBV5-1, with a weak D call TRBD2 (6 bases). Trimming cost V 1 base and J 7 bases, with 18 bases left between them. The germline V gene encodes CDR1 SGHRS and CDR2 YFSETQ. CDR3 length equals 15 residues. The full variable domain, rest sourced from reference TRBV5-1 and TRBJ2-7, is KAGVTQTPRYLIKTRGQQVTLSCSPISGHRSVSWYQQTPGQGLQFLFEYFSETQRNKGNFPGRFSGRQFSNSRSEMNVSTLELGDSALYLCASSLQSGGVGEQYFGPGTRLTVT.

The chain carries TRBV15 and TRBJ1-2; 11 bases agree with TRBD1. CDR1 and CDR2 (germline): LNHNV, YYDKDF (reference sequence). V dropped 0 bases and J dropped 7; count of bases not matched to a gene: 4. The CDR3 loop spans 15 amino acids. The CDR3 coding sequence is TGTGCCACCAGCAGAGATCCGGACAGGGGGCTTGGCTACACCTTC. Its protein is CATSRDPDRGLGYTF.

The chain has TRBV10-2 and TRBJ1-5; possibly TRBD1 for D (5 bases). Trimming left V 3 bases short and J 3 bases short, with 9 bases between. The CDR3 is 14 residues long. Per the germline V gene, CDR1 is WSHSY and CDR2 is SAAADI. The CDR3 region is CASSDRANNQPQHF. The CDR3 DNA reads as TGCGCCAGCAGTGACAGGGCCAACAATCAGCCCCAGCATTTT.

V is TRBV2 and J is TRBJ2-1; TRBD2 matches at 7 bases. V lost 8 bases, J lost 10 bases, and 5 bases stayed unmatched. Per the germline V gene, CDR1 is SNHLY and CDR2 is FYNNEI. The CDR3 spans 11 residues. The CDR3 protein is CASGAGREQFF. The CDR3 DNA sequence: TGTGCCAGCGGAGCGGGACGCGAGCAGTTCTTC.

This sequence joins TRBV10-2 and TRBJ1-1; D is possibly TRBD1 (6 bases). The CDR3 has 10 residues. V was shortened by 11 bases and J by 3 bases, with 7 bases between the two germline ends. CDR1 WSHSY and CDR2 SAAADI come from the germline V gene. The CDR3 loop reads CAAGDTEAFF. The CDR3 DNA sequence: TGCGCCGCAGGGGACACTGAAGCTTTCTTT.

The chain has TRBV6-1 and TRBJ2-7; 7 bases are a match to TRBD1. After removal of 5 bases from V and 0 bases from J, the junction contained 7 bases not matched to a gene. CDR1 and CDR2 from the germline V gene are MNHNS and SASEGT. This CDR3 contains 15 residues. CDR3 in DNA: TGTGCCAGCAGTCCCGGGACAGCAAGCTCCTACGAGCAGTACTTC. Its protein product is CASSPGTASSYEQYF.